Described below is a single T cell receptor (beta chain) sequence and its context. At one end, the junction sequence differs from germline, possibly due to a read error. The sample comes from a study of CD8 T cells in Susac syndrome. About the study: The sequenced Susac syndrome patients comprised five or six with active disease and 8 or 9 in remission. Treatment status at blood draw for the Susac syndrome patients was therapy-naive, corticosteroids, or intravenous immunoglobulin alone.

There are 15 residues in the CDR3. Germline-derived CDR1 and CDR2 are MNHEY and SVGEGT. Each Susac syndrome patient had definite or probable disease by recently defined criteria. It was with random hexamers that roughly 0.5 to 1 ug RNA was reverse transcribed. MiXCR, run by TCRdb on the immunoSEQ multiplex PCR reads, gives a single entry per CDR3 protein. The table records 75,000 to 80,000 distinct CDR3 sequences, roughly 95% of them present only once. V usage is TRBV6-2 or TRBV6-3 and J usage is TRBJ2-7; D gene ambiguous. This TCR came from a human donor with Susac syndrome. The sequenced sample consisted of CD8+ T cells from PBMCs. CDR3 nucleotide sequence: TGTGCCAGCAGCTACTCCGCAGCGTACTCCTACGAGCAGTACTTC. Amino acids: CASSYSAAYSYEQYF.